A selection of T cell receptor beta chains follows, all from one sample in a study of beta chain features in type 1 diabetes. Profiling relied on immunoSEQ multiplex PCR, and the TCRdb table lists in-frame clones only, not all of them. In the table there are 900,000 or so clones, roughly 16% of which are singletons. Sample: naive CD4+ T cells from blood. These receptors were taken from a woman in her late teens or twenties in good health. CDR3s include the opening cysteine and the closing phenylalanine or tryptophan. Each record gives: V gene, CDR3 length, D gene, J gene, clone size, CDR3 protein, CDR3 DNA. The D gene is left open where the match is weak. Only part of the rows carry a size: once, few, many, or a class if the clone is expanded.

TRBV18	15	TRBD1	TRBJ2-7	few	CASSPGTGSSYEQYF	TGTGCCAGCTCACCCGGGACAGGTTCCTCCTACGAGCAGTACTTC
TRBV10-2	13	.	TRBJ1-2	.	CASSEGPLYGYTF	TGCGCCAGCAGTGAGGGACCGCTCTATGGCTACACCTTC
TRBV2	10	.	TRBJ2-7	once	CASSENLQYF	TGTGCCAGCAGTGAAAACCTGCAGTACTTC
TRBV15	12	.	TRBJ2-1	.	CATSRAQNEQFF	TGTGCCACCAGCAGAGCCCAGAATGAGCAGTTCTTC
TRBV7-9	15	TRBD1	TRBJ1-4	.	CASSMDRGLNEKLFF	TGTGCCAGCAGCATGGACAGGGGTCTAAATGAAAAACTGTTTTTT
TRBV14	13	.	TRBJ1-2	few	CASSQDIQYGYTF	TGTGCCAGCAGCCAAGATATCCAGTATGGCTACACCTTC
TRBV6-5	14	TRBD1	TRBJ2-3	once	CASCRTGATDTQYF	TGTGCCAGCTGCCGGACAGGGGCCACAGATACGCAGTATTTT
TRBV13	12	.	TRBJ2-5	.	CASTSGEETQYF	TGTGCCAGCACTTCTGGGGAGGAGACCCAGTACTTC
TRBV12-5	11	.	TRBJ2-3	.	CASGLADTQYF	TGTGCTAGTGGTTTAGCGGATACGCAGTATTTT
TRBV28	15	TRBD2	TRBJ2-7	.	CASSLVSGRAGEQYF	TGTGCCAGCAGCCTAGTTAGCGGGAGAGCTGGCGAGCAGTACTTC
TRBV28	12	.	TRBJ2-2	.	CASSEHGRELFF	TGTGCCAGCAGCGAACATGGGAGGGAGCTGTTTTTT
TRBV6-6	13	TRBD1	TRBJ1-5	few	CASKDRDQAPQHF	TGTGCCAGCAAAGACAGGGACCAAGCGCCCCAGCATTTT
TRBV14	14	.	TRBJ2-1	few	CASSQDEGRSNLFF	TGTGCCAGCAGCCAAGATGAGGGGCGCAGCAATTTGTTCTTC
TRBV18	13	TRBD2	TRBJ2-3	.	CASSRGSSDTQYF	TGTGCCAGCTCACGCGGGAGCTCAGATACGCAGTATTTT
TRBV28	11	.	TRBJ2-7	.	CATRGIREQYF	TGTGCCACTCGAGGGATTCGCGAGCAGTACTTC
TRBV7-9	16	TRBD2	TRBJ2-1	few	CASSQGTSGRLYEQFF	TGTGCCAGCAGCCAGGGGACTAGCGGGAGATTGTATGAGCAGTTCTTC
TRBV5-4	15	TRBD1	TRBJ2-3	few	CASSGDRGQTDTQYF	TGTGCCAGCAGCGGAGACAGGGGGCAAACAGATACGCAGTATTTT
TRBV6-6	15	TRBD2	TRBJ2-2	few	CASRVPSGSTGELFF	TGTGCCAGCAGAGTACCTAGCGGGAGTACCGGGGAGCTGTTTTTT
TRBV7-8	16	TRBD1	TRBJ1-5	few	CASSPHDRGANQPQHF	TGTGCCAGCAGCCCCCACGACAGGGGTGCTAATCAGCCCCAGCATTTT
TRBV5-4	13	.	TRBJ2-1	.	CASSLDSNNEQFF	TGTGCCAGCAGCTTGGACTCTAACAATGAGCAGTTCTTC
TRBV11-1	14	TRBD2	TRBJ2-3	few	CASGTSGRKDTQYF	TGTGCCAGCGGTACTAGCGGGAGGAAAGATACGCAGTATTTT
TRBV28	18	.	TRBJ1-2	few	CASSLSIPIAGVEGGYTF	TGTGCCAGCAGTTTATCTATCCCGATTGCAGGGGTAGAGGGTGGCTACACCTTC
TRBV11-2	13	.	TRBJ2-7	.	CASSFDQTYEQYF	TGTGCCAGCAGCTTTGATCAGACCTACGAGCAGTACTTC
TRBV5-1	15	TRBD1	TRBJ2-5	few	CASSKGQGHGETQYF	TGCGCCAGCAGCAAAGGACAGGGACATGGGGAGACCCAGTACTTC
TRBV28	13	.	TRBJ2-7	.	CASSPPPIYEQYF	TGTGCCAGCAGCCCTCCCCCCATCTACGAGCAGTACTTC
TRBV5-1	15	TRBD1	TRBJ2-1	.	CASSQTGTARGEQFF	TGCGCCAGCAGCCAGACCGGGACAGCCCGCGGTGAGCAGTTCTTC
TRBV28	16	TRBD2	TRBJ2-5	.	CASSPTSGRYQETQYF	TGTGCCAGCAGCCCCACTAGCGGGAGGTACCAAGAGACCCAGTACTTC
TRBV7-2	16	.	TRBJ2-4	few	CASSLNAGLTKNIQYF	TGTGCCAGCAGCTTAAACGCAGGGCTGACCAAAAACATTCAGTACTTC
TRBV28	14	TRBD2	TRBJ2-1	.	CASSMGGILNEQFF	TGTGCCAGCAGCATGGGAGGGATCTTGAATGAGCAGTTCTTC
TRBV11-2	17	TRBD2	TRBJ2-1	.	CASSPWSTSSSYNEQFF	TGTGCCAGCAGCCCGTGGTCGACTAGCTCATCCTACAATGAGCAGTTCTTC
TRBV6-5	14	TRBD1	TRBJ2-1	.	CASSWDRHYNEQFF	TGTGCCAGCAGTTGGGACAGACACTACAATGAGCAGTTCTTC
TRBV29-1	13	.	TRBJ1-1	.	CSVEPTVNTEAFF	TGCAGCGTTGAACCGACAGTGAACACTGAAGCTTTCTTT
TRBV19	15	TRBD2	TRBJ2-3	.	CASSIGTSGADTQYF	TGTGCCAGTAGTATCGGGACTAGCGGGGCAGATACGCAGTATTTT
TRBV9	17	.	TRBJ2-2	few	CASSVGVTLSNTGELFF	TGTGCCAGCAGCGTAGGAGTGACTCTCTCGAACACCGGGGAGCTGTTTTTT